This entry is about one TCR beta chain. Antigen specificity is unknown. TCRdb keeps only in-frame clones here, not all; method: immunoSEQ multiplex PCR. Counted here are roughly 170,000 clones, around 90% occurring once; the ten biggest clones make up about 3%. The CDR3 sequence is 14 residues long. Germline V lookup: CDR1 MNHEY, CDR2 SMNVEV (reference sequence). After removal of 5 bases from V and 2 bases from J, the junction contained 6 bases not matched to a gene. This entry comes from a study of T cell responses to AZD1222 COVID-19 vaccine. Study conclusions and caveats: The study found vaccine-associated CD4 TCRs spanning spike, dominant at 160-218 and 743-854. Unmutated variant regions reportedly attract nearly half of all spike-specific TCRs. Sampling that yielded the repertoires occurred only after the peak T cell response. A mostly white British donor set with more females was recruited, and clonal diversity was possibly underestimated.

This sequence joins TRBV27 and TRBJ2-7, with TRBD1 matching 7 bases. This specimen was peripheral blood, taken on day 0 of AZD1222 vaccination. The sequence was collected from an adult in good health. The CDR3 DNA reads TGTGCCAGCAGTCCATGGGACAGAACCTACGAGCAGTACTTC. Protein: CASSPWDRTYEQYF.